Listed here is a single TCR beta chain. The antigen this receptor binds is unknown. No base quality information exists; no much larger clone differs at one position. The source of the sample is a study of blood T cell repertoires in COVID-19 (dated by TCRdb to the early 2020s). Background on the whole study: Samples from collaborators originated in the United States, Italy and Spain and spanned both the acute and convalescent phases of COVID-19. The prospective study material was composed of cDNA or gDNA derived from T cells, B-cell-depleted T cells, or PBMCs. Deeply sampled blood TCRbeta repertoires from subjects exposed to, actively infected with, or recovered from COVID-19 were included in the dataset. The repertoires were released in a freely available public database intended as a resource for research on the immune response to SARS-CoV-2. Samples were obtained from the ongoing ImmuneRACE study (first 160 participants) and from 1,254 subjects provided by 6 global collaborators. Sample metadata almost always included a de-identified subject ID, COVID-19 status, age in years and sex. Where available, HLA class I and class II types were taken from metadata supplied by the sample provider and were not determined by assay-based typing.

The immunoSEQ Assay, a bias-controlled multiplex PCR, was used to amplify TCRbeta CDR3 regions from genomic DNA. From the authors' description of their analysis: Nucleated cell counts per sample were estimated from amplification of reference gene primers within the assay. To quantify the absolute abundance of each unique TCRbeta CDR3 rearrangement, sequence reads were collapsed and filtered. For each sample, productive Simpson clonality was calculated as the square root of Simpson's diversity index over productive rearrangements. This immuneACCESS table, as held by TCRdb, lists in-frame sequences with V and J called but not all clones. Of the missing ones, under half trace to an unresolved V gene in checked studies; the others have no known cause. V and J calls and clone size follow that table, whereas D and trimming were derived from the DNA. The sample contains 55,000 to 65,000 clones, around 89% of them found a single time. The ten largest clonotypes hold around 8% of the sample.

Points the paper makes about the study in general: The amount of clinical and demographic metadata varied by source and participant and was provided uncurated.

Whole blood was collected in K2EDTA tubes by collaborating institutions according to the institutions' own protocols. For TCRbeta analysis, collaborators shipped samples as frozen whole blood, isolated PBMCs, or DNA extracted from either of those sample types. This clonotype was obtained from a human donor with active COVID-19. The donor label of this sample is uncertain. Sequencing was carried out using peripheral blood.

DNA sequence: TGTGCCAGCAACAACTGGGGCAGCAACTATGGCTACACCTTC. This yields the protein CASNNWGSNYGYTF. In this chain, TRBV5-6 is recombined with TRBJ1-2; the D region possibly corresponds to TRBD1 (5 bases align). A distance of 14 bases separates the germline ends of V and J, which lose 6 bases and 2 bases respectively. Spanning cysteine to phenylalanine, the CDR3 consists of 14 amino acids. Of all the DNA, just the CDR3 is kept, 42 bases in frame from base 1. Per the germline V gene, SGHDT is the CDR1 and YYEEEE is the CDR2.